Listed below are T cell receptor beta chains from one sample, sequenced in a study of spatial heterogeneity in lung cancer. TCRdb reprocessed the 5' RACE reads via MiXCR and lists one record per CDR3 protein. Of over 5,500 distinct CDR3 sequences listed, 14% are singletons. The material sequenced was lung tumor tissue, taken at surgery. The source of these receptors is a male donor with early-stage non-small cell lung cancer. CDR3s include the opening cysteine and the closing phenylalanine or tryptophan. The order of the fields is V gene, J gene, D gene, clone size, CDR3 DNA, CDR3 protein. D genes are given only for firm matches. The size of a clone is reported for some rows only, either as once, few or many, or as a class for expanded clones.

v_call: TRBV6-5; j_call: TRBJ2-3; d_call: NA; clone_size: NA; cdr3_nt: TGTGCCAGCAGTCCCCCCACGGGTACGCAGTATTTT; cdr3_aa: CASSPPTGTQYF
v_call: TRBV28; j_call: TRBJ1-5; d_call: NA; clone_size: medium-sized; cdr3_nt: TGTGCCAGCAGTCTCCGACAGTCACGGCACGGCCCCCAGCATTTT; cdr3_aa: CASSLRQSRHGPQHF
v_call: TRBV6-6; j_call: TRBJ2-1; d_call: TRBD1; clone_size: few; cdr3_nt: TGTGCCAGCAGTCCGGGACAGGGGGTTTTGAGGAGCTCCTACAATGAGCAGTTCTTC; cdr3_aa: CASSPGQGVLRSSYNEQFF
v_call: TRBV29-1; j_call: TRBJ2-1; d_call: TRBD1; clone_size: medium-sized; cdr3_nt: TGCAGCGTTGAAAGACAGGGGATGGGTGAGCAGTTCTTC; cdr3_aa: CSVERQGMGEQFF
v_call: TRBV10-2; j_call: TRBJ2-3; d_call: TRBD2; clone_size: medium-sized; cdr3_nt: TGCGCCAGCAGTGAGACGGGAGGGGTCACAGATACGCAGTATTTT; cdr3_aa: CASSETGGVTDTQYF
v_call: TRBV27; j_call: TRBJ2-1; d_call: NA; clone_size: many; cdr3_nt: TGTGCCAGCAGTTGGAGGGAGAATGAGCAGTTCTTC; cdr3_aa: CASSWRENEQFF
v_call: TRBV10-3; j_call: TRBJ1-1; d_call: NA; clone_size: medium-sized; cdr3_nt: TGTGCCATCTCAGAAGGGGCCACTGAAGCTTTCTTT; cdr3_aa: CAISEGATEAFF
v_call: TRBV2; j_call: TRBJ2-7; d_call: TRBD1; clone_size: NA; cdr3_nt: TGTGCCAGCAGTCCACAGGGGGACTACGAGCAGTACTTC; cdr3_aa: CASSPQGDYEQYF
v_call: TRBV29-1; j_call: TRBJ2-1; d_call: NA; clone_size: medium-sized; cdr3_nt: TGCAGCGTTGGGGCACTTTACAATGAGCAGTTCTTC; cdr3_aa: CSVGALYNEQFF
v_call: TRBV12-3/TRBV12-4; j_call: TRBJ1-2; d_call: TRBD1; clone_size: many; cdr3_nt: TGTGCCAGCAGGGCCGGGACAGTGAACTATGGCTACACCTTC; cdr3_aa: CASRAGTVNYGYTF
v_call: TRBV20-1; j_call: TRBJ2-2; d_call: NA; clone_size: many; cdr3_nt: TGCAGTGCTAGAGATCATGCGAGGGTCGGGGAGCTGTTTTTT; cdr3_aa: CSARDHARVGELFF
v_call: TRBV28; j_call: TRBJ2-2; d_call: TRBD1; clone_size: medium-sized; cdr3_nt: TGTGCCAGCAGCTTCTGGACAGGGTGCACCGGGGAGCTGTTTTTT; cdr3_aa: CASSFWTGCTGELFF
v_call: TRBV19; j_call: TRBJ2-2; d_call: NA; clone_size: many; cdr3_nt: TGTGCCAGTCGACCAGTCGGACAAAACACCGGGGAGCTGTTTTTT; cdr3_aa: CASRPVGQNTGELFF
v_call: TRBV28; j_call: TRBJ2-7; d_call: TRBD2; clone_size: medium-sized; cdr3_nt: TGTGCCAGCAGTTTTGTAGCGGGAGGCGCCTACGAGCAGTACTTC; cdr3_aa: CASSFVAGGAYEQYF
v_call: TRBV7-3; j_call: TRBJ2-3; d_call: NA; clone_size: medium-sized; cdr3_nt: TGTGCCAGCAGCTTTTCCGGGTTCGATACGCAGTATTTT; cdr3_aa: CASSFSGFDTQYF
v_call: TRBV10-3; j_call: TRBJ2-3; d_call: NA; clone_size: medium-sized; cdr3_nt: TGTGCCATCAGTCCCGTCGCGGGGGCCACAGATACGCAGTATTTT; cdr3_aa: CAISPVAGATDTQYF